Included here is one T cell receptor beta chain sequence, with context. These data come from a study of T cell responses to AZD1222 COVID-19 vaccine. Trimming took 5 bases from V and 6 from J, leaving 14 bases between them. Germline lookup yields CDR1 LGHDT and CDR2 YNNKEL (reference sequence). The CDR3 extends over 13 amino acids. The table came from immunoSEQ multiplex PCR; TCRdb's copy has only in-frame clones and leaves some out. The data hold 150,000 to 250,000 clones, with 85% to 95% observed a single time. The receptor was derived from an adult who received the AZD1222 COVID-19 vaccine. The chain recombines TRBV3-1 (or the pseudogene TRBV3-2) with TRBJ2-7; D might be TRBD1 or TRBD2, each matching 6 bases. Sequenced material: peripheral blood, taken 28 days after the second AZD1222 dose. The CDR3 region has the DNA TGTGCCAGCAGCGGAGGGGGAAGGGGCGAGCAGTACTTC. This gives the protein CASSGGGRGEQYF.